These T cell receptor beta chains were read from a single sample in a study of T-cell memory formation after mild COVID-19. TCRdb called the 5' RACE reads again in MiXCR, with one record for every CDR3 protein. The table lists 100,000 or so distinct CDR3 sequences, approximately 12% of them singletons. What was sequenced was PBMCs or a T cell subset sorted from them (not recorded which). These receptors all come from a man aged 18 to 30 who had mild COVID-19 (a few samples of this study predate the infection). Cell type and time point are not known. The CDR3 runs from the conserved cysteine through the conserved F or W. The D gene is left open where the match is weak. Expanded clones get a size class; other rows say once, few or many, or leave the size out.

clone_size: -; d_call: TRBD1; j_call: TRBJ2-2; v_call: TRBV7-3; cdr3_nt: TGTGCCAGCAGCTTAAAACAGGGGGGCACCGGGGAGCTGTTTTTT; cdr3_aa: CASSLKQGGTGELFF
clone_size: -; d_call: TRBD2; j_call: TRBJ2-1; v_call: TRBV6-6; cdr3_nt: TGTGCCAGCAGTTACTCTACAGGACTAGACAATGAGCAGTTCTTC; cdr3_aa: CASSYSTGLDNEQFF
clone_size: few; d_call: -; j_call: TRBJ1-2; v_call: TRBV27; cdr3_nt: TGTGCCAGCAGTTTATCGAGGCCCGGGGGCGATTACTATGGCTACACCTTC; cdr3_aa: CASSLSRPGGDYYGYTF
clone_size: few; d_call: -; j_call: TRBJ2-1; v_call: TRBV7-6; cdr3_nt: TGTGCCAGCAGCCATCTCACAGAGTACAATGAGCAGTTCTTC; cdr3_aa: CASSHLTEYNEQFF
clone_size: many; d_call: -; j_call: TRBJ2-2; v_call: TRBV2; cdr3_nt: TGTGCCAGCAGTGAAGGCAAGAACACCGGGGAGCTGTTTTTT; cdr3_aa: CASSEGKNTGELFF
clone_size: few; d_call: -; j_call: TRBJ2-6; v_call: TRBV5-1; cdr3_nt: TGCGCCAGCAGCTTGGGACGGAGCTCTGGGGCCAACGTCCTGACTTTC; cdr3_aa: CASSLGRSSGANVLTF
clone_size: few; d_call: -; j_call: TRBJ2-3; v_call: TRBV7-6; cdr3_nt: TGTGCCAGCAGCGGGAAAAGCACAGATACGCAGTATTTT; cdr3_aa: CASSGKSTDTQYF
clone_size: many; d_call: TRBD2; j_call: TRBJ2-3; v_call: TRBV20-1; cdr3_nt: TGCAGTGCTCGGACTAGCGACACAGATACGCAGTATTTT; cdr3_aa: CSARTSDTDTQYF
clone_size: few; d_call: TRBD1; j_call: TRBJ2-3; v_call: TRBV5-1; cdr3_nt: TGCGCCAGCAGCCCGGACAGGGGGCGACCCTTGACAGATACGCAGTATTTT; cdr3_aa: CASSPDRGRPLTDTQYF
clone_size: few; d_call: -; j_call: TRBJ1-5; v_call: TRBV3-1; cdr3_nt: TGTGCCAGCAGCCAGGAAAATCAGCCCCAGCATTTT; cdr3_aa: CASSQENQPQHF
clone_size: -; d_call: -; j_call: TRBJ2-3; v_call: TRBV6-5; cdr3_nt: TGTGCCAGCAGTTACGGCAGCCTACGGAGCACAGATACGCAGTATTTT; cdr3_aa: CASSYGSLRSTDTQYF
clone_size: few; d_call: -; j_call: TRBJ1-4; v_call: TRBV6-5; cdr3_nt: TGTGCCAGCAGCACCGGTTATGGGAGGGGTGAAAAACTGTTTTTT; cdr3_aa: CASSTGYGRGEKLFF
clone_size: few; d_call: -; j_call: TRBJ2-5; v_call: TRBV6-5; cdr3_nt: TGTGCCAGCAGCCCCGGGTGGGCAGAGACCCAGTACTTC; cdr3_aa: CASSPGWAETQYF
clone_size: -; d_call: -; j_call: TRBJ2-2; v_call: TRBV28; cdr3_nt: TGTGCCAGCAGTTTGGGTTCCAACACCGGGGAGCTGTTTTTT; cdr3_aa: CASSLGSNTGELFF
clone_size: few; d_call: -; j_call: TRBJ2-3; v_call: TRBV12-3/TRBV12-4; cdr3_nt: TGTGCCAGCAGTCGAGAGGGTAGCGGCGAAACGCAGTATTTT; cdr3_aa: CASSREGSGETQYF
clone_size: -; d_call: -; j_call: TRBJ2-2; v_call: TRBV7-9; cdr3_nt: TGTGCCAGCAGCTCCCCATGGGCGTCATCGAACACCGGGGAGCTGTTTTTT; cdr3_aa: CASSSPWASSNTGELFF
clone_size: -; d_call: TRBD1; j_call: TRBJ2-3; v_call: TRBV7-6; cdr3_nt: TGTGCCAGCAGCTTAATAGCAGGGGGTGAGACAGATACGCAGTATTTT; cdr3_aa: CASSLIAGGETDTQYF
clone_size: -; d_call: -; j_call: TRBJ2-2; v_call: TRBV11-2; cdr3_nt: TGTGCCAGCAGCTCTGGACATCCCGGGGAGCTGTTTTTT; cdr3_aa: CASSSGHPGELFF